These 15 T cell receptor beta chains were sequenced from one sample in a study of molecular identifiers for immune sequencing clone quantification. TCRdb analysed the PCR reads with MiXCR anew, one entry per CDR3 protein. The table lists approximately 630,000 distinct CDR3 sequences, 25% of them singletons. Sequenced: naive CD8+ T cells from blood, with Jurkat cell RNA spiked in. The subset here: FACS-sorted CD8+CD4-CCR7+CD45RA+ naive T cells. The receptors stem from a human donor in good health. Some libraries in this study had Jurkat cell RNA spiked in.

A word on this clonotype: A much larger clone lies one base from this, so it may be a read error. J is TRBJ2-1 and V is TRBV7-2; the match to TRBD2 covers 8 bases. This CDR3 is 15 amino acids long. With V trimmed by 5 bases and J by 5 bases, 8 bases remained unmatched. In germline, CDR1 is SGHTA, CDR2 FQGNSA. DNA of the CDR3: TGTGCCAGCAGCCTACTAGCGGTTGGCCACAATGAGCAGTTCTTC. The encoded protein is CASSLLAVGHNEQFF.

This clonotype has a count of ten or more. The chain links TRBV12-3 or TRBV12-4 to TRBJ2-2; a possible D gene is TRBD2 (6 bases). V was trimmed by 7 bases and J by 3 bases, leaving 15 bases between them. CDR3 length equals 15 residues. CDR3 in DNA: TGTGCCAGCAACGGGAGAATTGAGGACACCGGGGAGCTGTTTTTT. Amino acid sequence: CASNGRIEDTGELFF.

This chain connects TRBV7-2 to TRBJ2-5; D is perhaps TRBD1 (5 bases). V lost 1 base, J lost 0 bases, and 12 bases lay in between. CDR3 size: 16 residues. Germline CDR1 is SGHTA and CDR2 is FQGNSA. CDR3 nucleotide sequence: TGTGCCAGCAGCTTAGGTGTCAGGGAAGACCAAGAGACCCAGTACTTC. It codes for CASSLGVREDQETQYF.

Ten or more counts support this clonotype. V gene TRBV30 combines with J gene TRBJ2-7, with D uncertain. Germline CDR1 reads GTSNPN; CDR2 reads SVGIG (reference sequence). The CDR3 sequence is 11 residues long. Trimming left V 2 bases short and J 2 bases short, with 4 bases between. This chain's CDR3 is CAWSMTYEQYF. CDR3 DNA: TGTGCCTGGAGTATGACCTACGAGCAGTACTTC.

The chain recombines TRBV7-9 with TRBJ2-1, with 8 bases matching TRBD2. The CDR3 has 15 residues. Germline-derived CDR1 and CDR2 are SEHNR and FQNEAQ (reference sequence). The junction had 7 bases not matched to a gene; V was cut back by 0 bases and J by 9 bases. The CDR3 protein is CASSLAGTSVGEQFF. CDR3 nucleotide sequence: TGTGCCAGCAGCTTAGCCGGGACTAGTGTCGGTGAGCAGTTCTTC. Looking up the rest from reference TRBV7-9 and TRBJ2-1 gives the full variable domain: DTGVSQNPRHKITKRGQNVTFRCDPISEHNRLYWYRQTLGQGPEFLTYFQNEAQLEKSRLLSDRFSAERPKGSFSTLEIQRTEQGDSAMYLCASSLAGTSVGEQFFGPGTRLTVL.

V usage is TRBV4-3 and J usage is TRBJ2-7, with 7 nucleotides matching TRBD1. Germline CDR1 LGHNA, CDR2 YSLEER. There are 15 residues in the CDR3. The trim removed 1 base at V and 1 base at J, leaving 4 bases unmatched. Here the CDR3 reads CASSQATTGSYEQYF. The CDR3 region has the DNA TGCGCCAGCAGCCAAGCTACGACAGGGTCCTACGAGCAGTACTTC.

This clonotype appeared many times. The chain has TRBV7-3 and TRBJ2-3, with unresolved D. Germline CDR1 is SGHTA and CDR2 is FQGTGA. The CDR3 spans 14 residues. V shed 1 base and J shed 6 bases, with 11 bases lying between them. CDR3 nucleotides: TGTGCCAGCAGCTTAAAAGGCCCCGGGGATACGCAGTATTTT. This gives the protein CASSLKGPGDTQYF.

The chain is built from TRBV13 and TRBJ2-3; D is unclear. This CDR3 region has 13 residues. CDR1 PRHDT and CDR2 FYEKMQ come from the germline V gene (reference sequence). V lost 3 bases and J lost 1, with 5 bases in between. CDR3 in amino acids: CASSFRRTDTQYF. As DNA, the CDR3 is TGTGCCAGCAGCTTCCGTCGCACAGATACGCAGTATTTT. The full variable domain, rest sourced from reference TRBV13 and TRBJ2-3, is AAGVIQSPRHLIKEKRETATLKCYPIPRHDTVYWYQQGPGQDPQFLISFYEKMQSDKGSIPDRFSAQQFSDYHSELNMSSLELGDSALYFCASSFRRTDTQYFGPGTRLTVL.

Comment on this clonotype: The junction departs from the called germline gene at one end, perhaps through a read error. V gene TRBV7-9 combines with J gene TRBJ2-7; D is uncertain. CDR1 and CDR2 from the germline V gene are SEHNR and FQNEAQ (reference sequence). CDR3 length: 13 amino acids. In DNA form, the CDR3 reads TGTGGCAGCAGCTTGGCTCAGTCCTACGAGCAGTACTTC. Translation gives CGSSLAQSYEQYF.

This clonotype was observed many times. The rearrangement uses TRBV2 and TRBJ2-3; the match to TRBD2 covers 7 bases. In germline, CDR1 is SNHLY, CDR2 FYNNEI. Losses at the gene ends were 1 base for V and 1 base for J; bases not matched to a gene: 2. This CDR3 region has 15 residues. DNA of the CDR3: TGTGCCAGCAGTGAAGGAGGGAGGGGCACAGATACGCAGTATTTT. Translating it yields CASSEGGRGTDTQYF.

This chain connects TRBV6-1 to TRBJ1-1; TRBD1 is a possible D gene (6 bases). Germline V lookup: CDR1 MNHNS, CDR2 SASEGT. V gave up 3 bases and J gave up 4 bases, with 15 bases separating them. The CDR3 has 15 amino acids. The CDR3 nucleotides are TGTGCCAGCAGTGATTTTTCGAGACAGGCCACTGAAGCTTTCTTT. It encodes CASSDFSRQATEAFF.

J is TRBJ2-3 and V is TRBV30; D is uncertain. The V end was cut by 2 bases, the J end by 0 bases, with 15 bases between. This CDR3 spans 16 amino acids. Per the germline V gene, CDR1 is GTSNPN and CDR2 is SVGIG (reference sequence). CDR3 nucleotides: TGTGCCTGGAGTACGCCCTGGGCGGAGAGCACAGATACGCAGTATTTT. This gives the protein CAWSTPWAESTDTQYF. Full variable domain (rest looked up from reference TRBV30 and TRBJ2-3): SQTIHQWPATLVQPVGSPLSLECTVEGTSNPNLYWYRQAAGRGLQLLFYSVGIGQISSEVPQNLSASRPQDRQFILSSKKLLLSDSGFYLCAWSTPWAESTDTQYFGPGTRLTVL.

Notes on this clonotype: This may be a read error, as it is one base from a much larger clone. The chain links TRBV5-1 to TRBJ2-5; 9 bases are a match to TRBD2. Trimming at V came to 2 bases and at J to 7 bases, leaving 6 bases not matched to a gene. CDR3 length equals 14 residues. From germline, CDR1 is SGHRS and CDR2 YFSETQ. Here the CDR3 reads CASSFSSGEVTQYF. The CDR3 bases are TGCGCCAGCAGCTTCTCTAGCGGGGAAGTGACCCAGTACTTC. Complete variable domain (other parts from reference TRBV5-1 and TRBJ2-5): KAGVTQTPRYLIKTRGQQVTLSCSPISGHRSVSWYQQTPGQGLQFLFEYFSETQRNKGNFPGRFSGRQFSNSRSEMNVSTLELGDSALYLCASSFSSGEVTQYFGPGTRLLVL.

Ten or more counts support this clonotype. The CDR3 sequence is CASSPPGSLADTQYF. The CDR3 coding sequence is TGTGCCAGCAGCCCACCCGGGTCGTTAGCTGATACGCAGTATTTT. The V gene is TRBV7-9, the J gene TRBJ2-3, with no clear D. V gave up 5 bases and J gave up 6 bases, with 18 bases separating them. CDR3 length equals 15 residues. The germline CDR1 and CDR2 sequences are SEHNR and FQNEAQ (reference sequence).

This clonotype was picked up many times. The chain couples TRBV6-2 or TRBV6-3 to TRBJ2-1, with D perhaps matching TRBD1 or TRBD2 (5 bases each). There are 15 residues in the CDR3. V lost 5 bases, J lost 9 bases, and 20 bases lay in between. Germline CDR1 reads MNHEY; CDR2 reads SVGEGT. The CDR3 reads CASSPYRDGRGEQFF. The CDR3 DNA reads TGTGCCAGCAGTCCTTACCGGGACGGTCGAGGTGAGCAGTTCTTC.